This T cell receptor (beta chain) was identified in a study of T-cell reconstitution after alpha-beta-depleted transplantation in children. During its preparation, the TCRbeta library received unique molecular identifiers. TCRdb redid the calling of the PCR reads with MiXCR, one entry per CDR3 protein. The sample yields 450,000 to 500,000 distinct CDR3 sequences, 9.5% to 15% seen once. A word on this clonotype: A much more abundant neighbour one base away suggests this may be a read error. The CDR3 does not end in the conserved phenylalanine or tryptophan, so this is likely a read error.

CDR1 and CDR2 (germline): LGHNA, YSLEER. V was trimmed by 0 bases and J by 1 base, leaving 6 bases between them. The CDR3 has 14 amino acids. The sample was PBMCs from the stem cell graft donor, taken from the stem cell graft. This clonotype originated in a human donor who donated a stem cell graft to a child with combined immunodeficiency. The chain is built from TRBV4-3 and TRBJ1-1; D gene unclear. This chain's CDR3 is CASSQDWGNTEAFS. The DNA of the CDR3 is TGCGCCAGCAGCCAAGACTGGGGGAACACTGAAGCTTTCTCT.